This TCR beta chain is drawn from a study of blood T cells in healthy people across ages. A second about 6 to 12 cycle PCR used barcoded and J-beta primers. TCRdb re-called the 5' RACE reads with MiXCR, one entry per CDR3 protein. The sample has approximately 1,700,000 distinct CDR3 sequences, roughly 43% seen once. This CDR3 has 13 residues. The germline CDR1 and CDR2 sequences are MGHRA and YSYEKL. V was clipped by 2 bases and J by 3 bases, with 8 bases between them. The sequenced material came from blood. This TCR was sampled from a human donor in good health. The rearrangement joins TRBV4-1 to TRBJ2-7, with no clear D. The CDR3 DNA follows: TGCGCCAGCAGCCAAAAAACGGACTACGAGCAGTACTTC. It translates to CASSQKTDYEQYF.